Described below is a single T cell receptor beta chain sequence and its context. Other nucleotide sequences from this sample produce the same CDR3. The sample belongs to a study of blood T cell repertoires in COVID-19. Assay used: immunoSEQ multiplex PCR; TCRdb lists only in-frame clones, some missing. The sample yields 170,000 or so clones, nearly 90% seen once. This CDR3 contains 16 residues. V was shortened by 7 bases and J by 6 bases, with 22 bases between the two germline ends. Germline CDR1 SNHLY, CDR2 FYNNEI. The specimen sequenced was peripheral blood. This chain links TRBV2 with TRBJ2-1, with D perhaps TRBD2 (6 bases). This receptor was identified in a man aged 18-30 years who had recovered from COVID-19. CDR3: CASKGGLATILNEQFF. DNA for the CDR3: TGTGCCAGCAAAGGAGGGCTAGCGACTATACTCAATGAGCAGTTCTTC. Full variable domain (remainder filled in from reference TRBV2 and TRBJ2-1): EPEVTQTPSHQVTQMGQEVILRCVPISNHLYFYWYRQILGQKVEFLVSFYNNEISEKSEIFDDQFSVERPDGSNFTLKIRSTKLEDSAMYFCASKGGLATILNEQFFGPGTRLTVL.